The source of this T cell receptor beta chain is a study of T cells in localized non-small cell lung cancer. CDR3 size: 14 residues. V lost 7 bases and J 2 bases, leaving 12 bases between the germline ends. The germline CDR1 and CDR2 sequences are LNHDA and SQIVND (reference sequence). Assay: immunoSEQ multiplex PCR; the TCRdb copy retains only in-frame clones and omits some. This table holds roughly 35,000 clones, around 92% found once. This chain links TRBV19 with TRBJ1-5; unclear D gene. Sample: peripheral blood, taken before any cancer treatment. This clonotype was obtained from an older female donor with stage I lung adenocarcinoma. The CDR3 protein is CASIQRAGNQPQHF. The CDR3 coding sequence is TGTGCCAGTATCCAACGGGCGGGCAATCAGCCCCAGCATTTT.